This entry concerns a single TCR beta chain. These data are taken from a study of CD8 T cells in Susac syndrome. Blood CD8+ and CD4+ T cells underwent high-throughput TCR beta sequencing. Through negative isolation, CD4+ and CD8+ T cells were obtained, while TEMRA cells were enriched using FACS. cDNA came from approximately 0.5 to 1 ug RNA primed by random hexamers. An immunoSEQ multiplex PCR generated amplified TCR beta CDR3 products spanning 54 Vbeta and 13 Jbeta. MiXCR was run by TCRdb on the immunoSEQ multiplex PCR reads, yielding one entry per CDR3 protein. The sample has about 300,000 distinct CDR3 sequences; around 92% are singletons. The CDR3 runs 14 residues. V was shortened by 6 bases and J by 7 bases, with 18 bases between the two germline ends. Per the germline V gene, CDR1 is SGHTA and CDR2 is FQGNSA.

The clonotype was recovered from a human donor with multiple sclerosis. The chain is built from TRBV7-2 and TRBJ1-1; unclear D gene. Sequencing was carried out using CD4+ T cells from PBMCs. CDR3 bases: TGTGCCAGCAGTTCCTATCACGGTGAAAGTGAAGCTTTCTTT. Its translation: CASSSYHGESEAFF.